This T cell receptor beta chain was recovered during a study of blood T cell repertoires in COVID-19. Study context: Collection of acute and convalescent COVID-19 samples took place in the United States, Italy and Spain. In each case, the material was cDNA or gDNA derived from T cells, B-cell-depleted T cells, or PBMCs.

In the source study's methods: Amplification with reference gene primers provided the estimates of nucleated cell counts. TCRdb's table, derived via immunoSEQ multiplex PCR, lists solely in-frame clones and lacks some. From that table come the V and J calls and clone size; the DNA was used to work out D and trimming. Of 98,000 or so clones in the sample, roughly four fifths were seen once. V lost 0 bases and J lost 7, with 13 bases in between. CDR3 length equals 15 residues. CDR1 is MGHRA and CDR2 is YSYEKL in the germline V gene. The material sequenced was peripheral blood. This receptor was taken from a woman in her sixties or seventies with acute or convalescent COVID-19. The chain uses TRBV4-1 and TRBJ2-1; D ambiguous. CDR3 bases: TGCGCCAGCAGCCAAGATACCGTATACCTAAATGAGCAGTTCTTC. Amino acid sequence: CASSQDTVYLNEQFF.